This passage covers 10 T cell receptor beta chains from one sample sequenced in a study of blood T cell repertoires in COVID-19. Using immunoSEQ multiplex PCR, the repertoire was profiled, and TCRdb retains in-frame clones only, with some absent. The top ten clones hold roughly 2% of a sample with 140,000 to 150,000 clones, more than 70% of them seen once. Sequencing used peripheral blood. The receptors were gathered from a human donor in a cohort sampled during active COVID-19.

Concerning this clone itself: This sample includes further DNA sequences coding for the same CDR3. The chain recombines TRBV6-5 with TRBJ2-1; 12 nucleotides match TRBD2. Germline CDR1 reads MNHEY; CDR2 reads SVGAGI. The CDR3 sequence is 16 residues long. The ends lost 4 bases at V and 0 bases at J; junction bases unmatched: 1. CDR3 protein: CASSSGLAGSYNEQFF. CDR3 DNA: TGTGCCAGCAGTTCGGGACTAGCGGGCTCCTACAATGAGCAGTTCTTC.

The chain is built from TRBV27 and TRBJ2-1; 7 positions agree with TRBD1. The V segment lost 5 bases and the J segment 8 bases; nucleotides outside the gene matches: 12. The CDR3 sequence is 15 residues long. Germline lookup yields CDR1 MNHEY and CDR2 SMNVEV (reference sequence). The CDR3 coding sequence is TGTGCCAGCAGTCTCCTCCGGGGACAGAATGATGAGCAGTTCTTC. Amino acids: CASSLLRGQNDEQFF.

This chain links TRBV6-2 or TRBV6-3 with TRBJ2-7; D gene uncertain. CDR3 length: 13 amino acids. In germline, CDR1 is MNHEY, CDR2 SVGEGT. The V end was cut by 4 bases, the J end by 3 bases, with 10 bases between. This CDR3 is CASSLRWSYEQYF. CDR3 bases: TGTGCCAGCAGTTTGCGATGGAGCTACGAGCAGTACTTC.

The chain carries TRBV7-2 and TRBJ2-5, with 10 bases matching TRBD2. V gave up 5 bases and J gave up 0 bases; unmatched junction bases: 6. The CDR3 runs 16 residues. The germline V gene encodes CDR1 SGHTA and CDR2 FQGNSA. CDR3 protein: CASSQWTSGYQETQYF. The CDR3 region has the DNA TGTGCCAGCAGCCAATGGACTAGCGGATACCAAGAGACCCAGTACTTC.

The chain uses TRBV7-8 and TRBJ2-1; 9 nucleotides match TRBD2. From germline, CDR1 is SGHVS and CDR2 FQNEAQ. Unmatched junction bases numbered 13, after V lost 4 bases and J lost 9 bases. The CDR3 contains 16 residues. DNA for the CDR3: TGTGCCAGCAGCTCTCGCGGGGGGGCCGGCTTCGGTGAGCAGTTCTTC. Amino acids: CASSSRGGAGFGEQFF.

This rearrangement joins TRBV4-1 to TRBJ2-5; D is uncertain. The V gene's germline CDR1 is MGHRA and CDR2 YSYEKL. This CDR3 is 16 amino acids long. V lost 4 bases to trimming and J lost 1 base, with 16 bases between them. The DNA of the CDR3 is TGCGCCAGCAGCCTCGACGTATCTAACAGCCAAGAGACCCAGTACTTC. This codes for CASSLDVSNSQETQYF.

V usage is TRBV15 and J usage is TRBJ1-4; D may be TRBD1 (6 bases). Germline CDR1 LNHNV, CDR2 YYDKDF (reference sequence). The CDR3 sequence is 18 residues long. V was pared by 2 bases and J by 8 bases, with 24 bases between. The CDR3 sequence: CATSRSLPGAIREEKLFF. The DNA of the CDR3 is TGTGCCACCAGCAGATCACTTCCAGGGGCAATTCGAGAGGAAAAACTGTTTTTT.

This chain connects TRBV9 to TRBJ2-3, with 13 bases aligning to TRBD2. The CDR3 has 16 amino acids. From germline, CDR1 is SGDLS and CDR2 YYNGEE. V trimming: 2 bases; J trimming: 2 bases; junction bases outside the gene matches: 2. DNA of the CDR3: TGTGCCAGCAGCGTTGGGACTAGCGGGATCACAGATACGCAGTATTTT. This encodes CASSVGTSGITDTQYF. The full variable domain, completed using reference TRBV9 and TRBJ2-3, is DSGVTQTPKHLITATGQRVTLRCSPRSGDLSVYWYQQSLDQGLQFLIQYYNGEERAKGNILERFSAQQFPDLHSELNLSSLELGDSALYFCASSVGTSGITDTQYFGPGTRLTVL.

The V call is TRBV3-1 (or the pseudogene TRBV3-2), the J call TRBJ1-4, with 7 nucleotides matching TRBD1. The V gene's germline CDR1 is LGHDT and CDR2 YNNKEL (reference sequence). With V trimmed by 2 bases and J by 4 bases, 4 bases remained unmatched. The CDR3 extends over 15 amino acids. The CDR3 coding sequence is TGTGCCAGCAGCCAAACAGGGGCGTTTAATGAAAAACTGTTTTTT. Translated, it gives CASSQTGAFNEKLFF.

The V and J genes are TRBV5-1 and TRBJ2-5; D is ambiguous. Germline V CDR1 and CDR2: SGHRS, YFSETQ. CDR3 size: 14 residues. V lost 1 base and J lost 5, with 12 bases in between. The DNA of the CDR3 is TGCGCCAGCAGCTTGATGTCTTCGGTGGAGACCCAGTACTTC. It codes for CASSLMSSVETQYF. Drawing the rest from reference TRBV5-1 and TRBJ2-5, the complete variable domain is KAGVTQTPRYLIKTRGQQVTLSCSPISGHRSVSWYQQTPGQGLQFLFEYFSETQRNKGNFPGRFSGRQFSNSRSEMNVSTLELGDSALYLCASSLMSSVETQYFGPGTRLLVL.